This T cell receptor (beta chain) appears in the sequencing data of a study of cytomegalovirus exposure and HLA in healthy donors. Germline V lookup: CDR1 KGHSH, CDR2 LQKENI. V lost 3 bases, J lost 8 bases, and 17 bases lay in between. The CDR3 spans 15 residues. Some clones are missing from TCRdb's copy, which holds only in-frame ones; the method was immunoSEQ multiplex PCR. This table holds about 250,000 clones, roughly 87% found once. The sequencing sample was made of PBMCs. The chain joins TRBV18 to TRBJ1-3; the D is unclear. The receptor was derived from a man younger than 35 in good health and CMV-seropositive. The CDR3 sequence: CASSPRQSSGDTIYF. The CDR3 coding sequence is TGTGCCAGCTCACCCAGGCAGTCTTCGGGAGACACCATATATTTT.